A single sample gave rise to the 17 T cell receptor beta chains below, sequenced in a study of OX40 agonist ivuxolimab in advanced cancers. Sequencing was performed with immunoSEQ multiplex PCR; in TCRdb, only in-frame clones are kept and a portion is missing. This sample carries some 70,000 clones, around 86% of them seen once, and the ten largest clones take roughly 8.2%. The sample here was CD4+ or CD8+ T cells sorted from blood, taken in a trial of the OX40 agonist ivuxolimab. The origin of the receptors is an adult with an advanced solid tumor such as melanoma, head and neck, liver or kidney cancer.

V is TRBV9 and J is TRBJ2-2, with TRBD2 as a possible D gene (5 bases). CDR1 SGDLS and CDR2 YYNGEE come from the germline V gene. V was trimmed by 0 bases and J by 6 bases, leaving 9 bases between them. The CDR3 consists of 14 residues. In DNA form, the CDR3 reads TGTGCCAGCAGCGTAGGGGAGAAGGCCGGGGAGCTGTTTTTT. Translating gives CASSVGEKAGELFF.

The CDR3 spells CASSFGSSFDHEQFF. As DNA, the CDR3 is TGTGCCAGCAGCTTTGGGTCCTCCTTCGATCATGAGCAGTTCTTC. V and J are TRBV11-3 and TRBJ2-1; D remains ambiguous. CDR1 is SGHNT and CDR2 is YENEEA in the germline V gene. Trimming removed 3 bases from V and 8 bases from J, with 17 bases in between. This CDR3 is 15 amino acids long.

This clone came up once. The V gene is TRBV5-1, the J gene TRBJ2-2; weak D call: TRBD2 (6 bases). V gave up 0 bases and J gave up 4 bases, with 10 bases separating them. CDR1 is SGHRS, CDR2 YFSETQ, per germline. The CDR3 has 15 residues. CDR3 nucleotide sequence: TGCGCCAGCAGCTTGGCGGGACTGGGCACCGGGGAGCTGTTTTTT. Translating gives CASSLAGLGTGELFF.

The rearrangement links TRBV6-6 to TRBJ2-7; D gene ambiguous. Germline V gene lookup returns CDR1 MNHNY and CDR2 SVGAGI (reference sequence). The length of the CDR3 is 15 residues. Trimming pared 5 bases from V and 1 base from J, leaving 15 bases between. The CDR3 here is CASSKNPDPSYEQYF. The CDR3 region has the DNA TGTGCCAGCAGTAAGAACCCGGACCCATCCTACGAGCAGTACTTC.

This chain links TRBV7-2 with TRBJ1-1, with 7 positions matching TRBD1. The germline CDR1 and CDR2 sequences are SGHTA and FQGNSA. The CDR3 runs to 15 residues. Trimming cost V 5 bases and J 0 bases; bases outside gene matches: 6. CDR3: CASSVIQGMNTEAFF. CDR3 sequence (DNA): TGTGCCAGCAGCGTTATACAGGGGATGAACACTGAAGCTTTCTTT.

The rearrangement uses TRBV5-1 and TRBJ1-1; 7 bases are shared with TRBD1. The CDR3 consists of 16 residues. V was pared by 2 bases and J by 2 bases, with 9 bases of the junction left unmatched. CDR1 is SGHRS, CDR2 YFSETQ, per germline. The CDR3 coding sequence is TGCGCCAGCAGCTTACAGGGGTCCCAGGGAAACACTGAAGCTTTCTTT. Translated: CASSLQGSQGNTEAFF. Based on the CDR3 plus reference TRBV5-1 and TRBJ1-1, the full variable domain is KAGVTQTPRYLIKTRGQQVTLSCSPISGHRSVSWYQQTPGQGLQFLFEYFSETQRNKGNFPGRFSGRQFSNSRSEMNVSTLELGDSALYLCASSLQGSQGNTEAFFGQGTRLTVV.

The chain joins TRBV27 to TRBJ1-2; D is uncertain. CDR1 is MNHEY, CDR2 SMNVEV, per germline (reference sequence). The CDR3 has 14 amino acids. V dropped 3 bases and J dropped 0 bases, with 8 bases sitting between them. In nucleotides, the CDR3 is TGTGCCAGCAGTTTGGCTAAATCTAACTATGGCTACACCTTC. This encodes CASSLAKSNYGYTF.

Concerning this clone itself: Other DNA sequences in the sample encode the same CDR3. The CDR3 loop is CASRGQGVATNEKLFF. CDR3 DNA sequence: TGTGCCAGCAGGGGGCAGGGGGTAGCGACTAATGAAAAACTGTTTTTT. The genes are TRBV2 and TRBJ1-4, with TRBD1 matching 7 bases. The junction had 9 bases not matched to a gene; V was cut back by 6 bases and J by 2 bases. In germline, CDR1 is SNHLY, CDR2 FYNNEI. The CDR3 length is 16 residues.

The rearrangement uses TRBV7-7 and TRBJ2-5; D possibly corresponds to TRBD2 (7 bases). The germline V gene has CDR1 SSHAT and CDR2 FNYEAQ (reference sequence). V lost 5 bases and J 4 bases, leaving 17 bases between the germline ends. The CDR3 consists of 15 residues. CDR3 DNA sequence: TGTGCCAGCAGCCCCAGTGGGGGGGGGCGAGAGACCCAGTACTTC. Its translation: CASSPSGGGRETQYF.

CDR3 nucleotide sequence: TGTGCCACCAGCAGAGAGCTGACAGGGGTCTATGGCTACACCTTC. As protein: CATSRELTGVYGYTF. The chain joins TRBV15 to TRBJ1-2, with 8 bases aligning to TRBD1. Germline CDR1 reads LNHNV; CDR2 reads YYDKDF (reference sequence). The CDR3 is made up of 15 amino acids. V was clipped by 0 bases and J by 4 bases; unmatched bases: 4. The full variable domain, its missing parts supplied by reference TRBV15 and TRBJ1-2, is DAMVIQNPRYQVTQFGKPVTLSCSQTLNHNVMYWYQQKSSQAPKLLFHYYDKDFNNEADTPDNFQSRRPNTSFCFLDIRSPGLGDTAMYLCATSRELTGVYGYTFGSGTRLTVV.

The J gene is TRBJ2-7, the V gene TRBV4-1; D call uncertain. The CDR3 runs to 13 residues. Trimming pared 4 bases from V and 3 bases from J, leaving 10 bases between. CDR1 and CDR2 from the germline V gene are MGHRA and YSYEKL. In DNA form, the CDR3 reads TGCGCCAGCAGCCCCAACTGGGGCTACGAGCAGTACTTC. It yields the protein CASSPNWGYEQYF.

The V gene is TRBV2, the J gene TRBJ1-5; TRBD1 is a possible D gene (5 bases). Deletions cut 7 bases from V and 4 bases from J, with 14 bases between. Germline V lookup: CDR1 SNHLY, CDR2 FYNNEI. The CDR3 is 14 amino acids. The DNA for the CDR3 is TGTGCCAGCACCAGGGAGTTAGGGAATCAGCCCCAGCATTTT. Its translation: CASTRELGNQPQHF.

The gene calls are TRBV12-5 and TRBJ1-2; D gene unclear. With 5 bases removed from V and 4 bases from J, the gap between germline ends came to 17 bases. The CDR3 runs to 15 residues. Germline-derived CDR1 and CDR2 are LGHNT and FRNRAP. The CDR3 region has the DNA TGTGCTAGTGGTCCCGGTGGGTCTTCGGGCTATGGCTACACCTTC. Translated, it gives CASGPGGSSGYGYTF.

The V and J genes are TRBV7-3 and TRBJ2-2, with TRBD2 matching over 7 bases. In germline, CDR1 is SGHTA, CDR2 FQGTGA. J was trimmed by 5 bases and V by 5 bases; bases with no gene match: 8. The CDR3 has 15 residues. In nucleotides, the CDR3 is TGTGCCAGCAGCGGGAGGGACTGGGCGACCGGGGAGCTGTTTTTT. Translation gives CASSGRDWATGELFF.

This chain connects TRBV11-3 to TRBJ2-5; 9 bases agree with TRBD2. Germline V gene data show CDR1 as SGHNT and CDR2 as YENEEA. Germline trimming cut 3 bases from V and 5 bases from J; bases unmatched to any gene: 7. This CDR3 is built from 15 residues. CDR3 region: CASSFGGGAEETQYF. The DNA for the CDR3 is TGTGCCAGCAGCTTCGGCGGGGGGGCCGAGGAGACCCAGTACTTC.

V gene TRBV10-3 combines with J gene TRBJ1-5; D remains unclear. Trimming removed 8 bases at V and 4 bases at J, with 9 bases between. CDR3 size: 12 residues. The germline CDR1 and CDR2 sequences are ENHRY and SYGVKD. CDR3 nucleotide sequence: TGTGCCATCGGGCCTCTTAATCAGCCCCAGCATTTT. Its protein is CAIGPLNQPQHF.

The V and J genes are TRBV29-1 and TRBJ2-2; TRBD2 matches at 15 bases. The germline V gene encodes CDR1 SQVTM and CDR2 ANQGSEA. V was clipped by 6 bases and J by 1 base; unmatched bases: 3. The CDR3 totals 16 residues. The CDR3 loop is CSVSGLAGGNTGELFF. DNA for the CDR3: TGCAGCGTCTCGGGACTAGCGGGGGGGAACACCGGGGAGCTGTTTTTT.